Presented here are 8 T cell receptor beta chains from one specimen sequenced in a study of blood T cell repertoires in COVID-19. Assay: immunoSEQ multiplex PCR; the TCRdb copy retains only in-frame clones and omits some. The sample shows around 100,000 clones, over 75% of them seen only once. Sequenced input: peripheral blood. These receptors all stem from a human donor with acute or convalescent COVID-19. The donor label of this sample is uncertain.

A word on this clone: Distinct nucleotide sequences in the sample also encode this CDR3. The genes are TRBV19 and TRBJ1-3; no clear D. Germline V lookup: CDR1 LNHDA, CDR2 SQIVND (reference sequence). Trimming removed 4 bases from V and 0 bases from J, with 7 bases in between. The length of the CDR3 is 14 residues. The CDR3 coding sequence is TGTGCCAGTAGTACAGGATACTCTGGAAACACCATATATTTT. Its translation is CASSTGYSGNTIYF.

The rearrangement links TRBV28 to TRBJ2-5; TRBD1 matches 7 bases. The V and J ends lost 0 bases and 2 bases, in that order; junction bases with no gene match: 3. Germline V gene lookup returns CDR1 MDHEN and CDR2 SYDVKM. The CDR3 totals 15 residues. The CDR3 loop reads CASSLWGQSQETQYF. The CDR3 DNA is TGTGCCAGCAGTTTATGGGGACAGAGTCAAGAGACCCAGTACTTC.

Only one count was recorded for this clone. The chain is built from TRBV5-4 and TRBJ2-5; 10 nucleotides align to TRBD2. The CDR3 is 19 residues long. V shed 0 bases and J 0 bases; nucleotides not matched to a gene: 11. Germline CDR1 SGHNT, CDR2 YYREEE (reference sequence). CDR3 amino acids: CASSLGRASGGGYQETQYF. The CDR3, as DNA: TGTGCCAGCAGCTTGGGCCGGGCCAGCGGGGGGGGGTACCAAGAGACCCAGTACTTC.

This sequence joins TRBV2 and TRBJ1-5, with TRBD1 as a possible D gene (5 bases). V lost 4 bases and J lost 4, with 8 bases in between. CDR1 and CDR2 from the germline V gene are SNHLY and FYNNEI. The CDR3 has 13 residues. The CDR3: CASSAGINQPQHF. The DNA of the CDR3 is TGTGCCAGCAGTGCAGGGATAAATCAGCCCCAGCATTTT.

The chain couples TRBV5-6 to TRBJ1-3, with 9 bases identical to TRBD1. J gave up 7 bases and V 2 bases, and 13 bases lay outside the gene matches. The CDR3 totals 17 residues. Germline assignment: CDR1 SGHDT and CDR2 YYEEEE. The CDR3 region is CASSLLGSGQGQNTIYF. In DNA form, the CDR3 reads TGTGCCAGCAGCTTATTAGGTTCGGGACAGGGACAGAACACCATATATTTT.

The chain links TRBV3-1 (or the pseudogene TRBV3-2) to TRBJ1-2; 9 bases are shared with TRBD1. The CDR3 extends over 13 amino acids. V lost 5 bases to trimming and J lost 7 bases; unmatched junction nucleotides: 5. Germline V lookup: CDR1 LGHDT, CDR2 YNNKEL (reference sequence). The CDR3 region is CASSTTGGLGYTF. In DNA, the CDR3 is TGTGCCAGCAGCACCACAGGGGGCCTTGGCTACACCTTC.

V is TRBV5-4 and J is TRBJ2-5; 10 positions match TRBD2. The CDR3 has 17 residues. Germline values: CDR1 SGHNT, CDR2 YYREEE (reference sequence). V was clipped by 0 bases and J by 5 bases; unmatched bases: 10. Written as DNA, the CDR3 is TGTGCCAGCAGCTTGGGGGCAAGCGGGGGGGCCCGGGAGACCCAGTACTTC. It codes for CASSLGASGGARETQYF.

The chain employs TRBV19 and TRBJ1-5, with a weak D call TRBD1 (5 bases). CDR1 is LNHDA, CDR2 SQIVND, per germline (reference sequence). The CDR3 extends over 15 amino acids. V was shortened by 1 base and J by 6 bases, with 13 bases between the two germline ends. This CDR3 reads CASSIVWGRSQPQHF. The CDR3 nucleotides read TGTGCCAGTAGTATAGTCTGGGGCCGCAGTCAGCCCCAGCATTTT.